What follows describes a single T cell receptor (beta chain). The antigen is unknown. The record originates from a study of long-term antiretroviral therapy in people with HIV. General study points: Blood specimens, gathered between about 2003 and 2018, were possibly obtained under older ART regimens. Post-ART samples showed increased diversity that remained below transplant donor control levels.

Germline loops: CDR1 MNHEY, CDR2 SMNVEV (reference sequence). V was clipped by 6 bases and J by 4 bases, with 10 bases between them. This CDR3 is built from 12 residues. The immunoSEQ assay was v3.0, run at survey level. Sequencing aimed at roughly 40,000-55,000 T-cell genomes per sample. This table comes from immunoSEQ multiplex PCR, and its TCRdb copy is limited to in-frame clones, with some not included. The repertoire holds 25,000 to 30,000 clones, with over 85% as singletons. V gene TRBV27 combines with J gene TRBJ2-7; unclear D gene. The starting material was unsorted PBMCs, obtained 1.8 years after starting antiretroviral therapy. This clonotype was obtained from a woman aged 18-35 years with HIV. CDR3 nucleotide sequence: TGTGCCAGCAGCCCCTCAGGTTACGAGCAGTACTTC. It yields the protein CASSPSGYEQYF.